These T cell receptor beta chains were read from a single sample in a study of T-cell reconstitution after alpha-beta-depleted transplantation in children. Each CDR3 protein is one row after TCRdb ran MiXCR on the PCR reads. The sample holds roughly 220,000 distinct CDR3 sequences; 9.5% to 15% are singletons and the top ten take roughly 2.6%. The specimen comprised PBMCs from the stem cell graft donor, sampled from the stem cell graft. The receptors shown here come from a human donor who donated a stem cell graft to a child with acute lymphoblastic leukemia. CDR3s leave out the opening cysteine and the closing phenylalanine or tryptophan. A row's size may be missing; if present it is once, few, many or a size class.

v_call: TRBV7-2; clone_size: many; cdr3_aa: ASSMVPRYEQY
v_call: TRBV4-3; clone_size: many; cdr3_aa: ASSPAFKETQY
v_call: TRBV10-2; clone_size: many; cdr3_aa: ASTLDSSYNSPLH
v_call: TRBV20-1; clone_size: many; cdr3_aa: SAGTVPYEQY
v_call: TRBV5-1; clone_size: few; cdr3_aa: ASSLVGQVYTGELF
v_call: TRBV13; clone_size: -; cdr3_aa: ASSSGFDNRSYNEQF
v_call: TRBV29-1; clone_size: many; cdr3_aa: SVRKGQGTDTQY
v_call: TRBV7-2; clone_size: many; cdr3_aa: ASSLTGLSSGNTIY
v_call: TRBV28; clone_size: many; cdr3_aa: ASSFRGGAYNEQF
v_call: TRBV12-3/TRBV12-4; clone_size: many; cdr3_aa: ASSFRGVGGELF
v_call: TRBV5-1; clone_size: many; cdr3_aa: ASSLDPGLPYEQY
v_call: TRBV4-1; clone_size: few; cdr3_aa: ASSQGPERGYGYT
v_call: TRBV19; clone_size: -; cdr3_aa: ASLDDGNTQY
v_call: TRBV6-5; clone_size: -; cdr3_aa: ASSYNEGQKAF
v_call: TRBV24-1; clone_size: -; cdr3_aa: ATSDFGSYEQY
v_call: TRBV29-1; clone_size: many; cdr3_aa: SASGTGGSYNEQF
v_call: TRBV20-1; clone_size: many; cdr3_aa: SARGGEVHGYT
v_call: TRBV20-1; clone_size: many; cdr3_aa: SAGTGSRRTGELF
v_call: TRBV28; clone_size: -; cdr3_aa: ASSRRRGPMNTEAF
v_call: TRBV7-9; clone_size: -; cdr3_aa: ASSFPSGSSYEQY
v_call: TRBV29-1; clone_size: many; cdr3_aa: SQSGGSYEQY
v_call: TRBV5-1; clone_size: many; cdr3_aa: ASSSLSRTGVYEQY
v_call: TRBV20-1; clone_size: -; cdr3_aa: SASYGTGQETQY
v_call: TRBV18; clone_size: -; cdr3_aa: ASSPIRGAPGNEQF
v_call: TRBV6-2/TRBV6-3; clone_size: many; cdr3_aa: ASSLYEYEQY
v_call: TRBV6-5; clone_size: many; cdr3_aa: ASSYSRAGVRKTQY
v_call: TRBV6-5; clone_size: few; cdr3_aa: ASSYKTLRDTQY
v_call: TRBV30; clone_size: many; cdr3_aa: AWSNWGNGNEQY
v_call: TRBV18; clone_size: many; cdr3_aa: ASSPDASYGYT
v_call: TRBV12-3/TRBV12-4; clone_size: many; cdr3_aa: ASSPSLGNQPQH
v_call: TRBV20-1; clone_size: many; cdr3_aa: SATSGTSGTDTQY
v_call: TRBV27; clone_size: many; cdr3_aa: ASSLTWTGALNEKLF
v_call: TRBV4-3; clone_size: -; cdr3_aa: ASSQDFAGLAGDEQF
v_call: TRBV19; clone_size: -; cdr3_aa: ASSIQQAQFTVYNEQF
v_call: TRBV24-1; clone_size: many; cdr3_aa: ATRGQGRAF
v_call: TRBV6-5; clone_size: many; cdr3_aa: ASSPRRGLAGELF
v_call: TRBV3-1; clone_size: -; cdr3_aa: ASSKQQGISSGANGLT
v_call: TRBV12-3/TRBV12-4; clone_size: many; cdr3_aa: ASSPGLAGGPSYNEQF
v_call: TRBV24-1; clone_size: many; cdr3_aa: ATSGTSTGNEKLF
v_call: TRBV5-5; clone_size: many; cdr3_aa: ASSRTANTEAF
v_call: TRBV5-1; clone_size: few; cdr3_aa: ASSLKAGTSTDTQY
v_call: TRBV6-1; clone_size: -; cdr3_aa: ASLDKGPEWY
v_call: TRBV4-1; clone_size: -; cdr3_aa: ASSQSPRHQPRY
v_call: TRBV7-2; clone_size: many; cdr3_aa: ASSLFERGTVINEQF
v_call: TRBV12-3/TRBV12-4; clone_size: many; cdr3_aa: ASSLESGQRRHEQF